Below, one T cell receptor (beta chain) is given with its context. Treatment: randomized to nivolumab then ipilimumab (arm A) or the reverse (arm B). Patients had received no earlier DNA-damaging chemotherapy. Sorted cells were live CD3+CD8+, lacking CD19 and CD56, from PBMCs. Clones were read by immunoSEQ multiplex PCR, and TCRdb kept only the in-frame ones, dropping some. There are under 40,000 clones in the sample; nearly 90% occur only once, and about an eighth lies in the top ten. The entry originates in a study of sequential checkpoint blockade in melanoma. Trimming at V came to 8 bases and at J to 6 bases, leaving 9 bases not matched to a gene. Germline V gene lookup returns CDR1 MDHEN and CDR2 SYDVKM. The CDR3 consists of 15 residues.

Source: CD8+ T cells sorted from blood (inferred from file names), taken from a patient given nivolumab and ipilimumab in sequence. This TCR was recovered from a human donor with melanoma. This chain connects TRBV28 to TRBJ1-6, with 8 bases lining up with TRBD1. The CDR3 DNA is TGTGCCAGCCGCCCAGACAGGGGACCTAATTCACCCCTCCACTTT. Amino acids: CASRPDRGPNSPLHF. Complete variable domain (other parts from reference TRBV28 and TRBJ1-6): DVKVTQSSRYLVKRTGEKVFLECVQDMDHENMFWYRQDPGLGLRLIYFSYDVKMKEKGDIPEGYSVSREKKERFSLILESASTNQTSMYLCASRPDRGPNSPLHFGNGTRLTVT.